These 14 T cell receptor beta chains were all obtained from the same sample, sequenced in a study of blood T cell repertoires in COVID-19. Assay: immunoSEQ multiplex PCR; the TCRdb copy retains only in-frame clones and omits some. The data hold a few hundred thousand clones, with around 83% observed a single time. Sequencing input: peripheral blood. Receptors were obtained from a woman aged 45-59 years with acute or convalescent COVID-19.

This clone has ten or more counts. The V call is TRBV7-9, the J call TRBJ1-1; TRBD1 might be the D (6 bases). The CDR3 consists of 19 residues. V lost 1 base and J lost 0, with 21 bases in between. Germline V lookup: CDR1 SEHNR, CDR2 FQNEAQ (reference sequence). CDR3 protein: CASSLVGGGLSKLNTEAFF. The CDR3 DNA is TGTGCCAGCAGCTTAGTTGGCGGGGGCCTCTCGAAGCTGAACACTGAAGCTTTCTTT. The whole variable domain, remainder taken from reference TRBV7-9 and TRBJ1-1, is DTGVSQNPRHKITKRGQNVTFRCDPISEHNRLYWYRQTLGQGPEFLTYFQNEAQLEKSRLLSDRFSAERPKGSFSTLEIQRTEQGDSAMYLCASSLVGGGLSKLNTEAFFGQGTRLTVV.

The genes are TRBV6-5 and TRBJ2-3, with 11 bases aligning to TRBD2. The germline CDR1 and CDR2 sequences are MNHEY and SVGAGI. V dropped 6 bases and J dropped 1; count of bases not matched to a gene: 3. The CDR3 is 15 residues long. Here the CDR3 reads CASSQLAGGTDTQYF. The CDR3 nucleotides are TGTGCCAGCAGCCAACTAGCGGGGGGCACAGATACGCAGTATTTT.

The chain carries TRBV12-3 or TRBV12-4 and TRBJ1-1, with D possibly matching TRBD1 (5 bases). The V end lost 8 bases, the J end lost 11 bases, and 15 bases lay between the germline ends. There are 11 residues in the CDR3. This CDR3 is CASGDFFLAFF. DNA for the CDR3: TGTGCCAGCGGGGACTTTTTTTTGGCTTTCTTT.

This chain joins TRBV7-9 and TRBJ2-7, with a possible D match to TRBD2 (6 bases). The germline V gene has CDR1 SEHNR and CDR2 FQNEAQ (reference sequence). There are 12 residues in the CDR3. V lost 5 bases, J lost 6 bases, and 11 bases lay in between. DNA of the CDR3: TGTGCCAGCAGCCGAACTAGCAGCGAGCAGTACTTC. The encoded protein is CASSRTSSEQYF.

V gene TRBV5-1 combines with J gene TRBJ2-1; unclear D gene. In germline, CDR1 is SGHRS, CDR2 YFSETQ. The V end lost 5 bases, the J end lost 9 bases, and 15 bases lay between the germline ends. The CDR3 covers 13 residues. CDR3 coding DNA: TGCGCCAGCAGTAGCACTTCGTTAGGTGAGCAGTTCTTC. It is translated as CASSSTSLGEQFF.

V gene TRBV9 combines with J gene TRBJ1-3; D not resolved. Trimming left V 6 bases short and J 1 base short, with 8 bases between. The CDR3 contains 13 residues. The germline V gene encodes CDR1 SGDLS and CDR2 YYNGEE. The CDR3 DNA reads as TGTGCCAGCAATAGAGAATCTGGAAACACCATATATTTT. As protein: CASNRESGNTIYF.

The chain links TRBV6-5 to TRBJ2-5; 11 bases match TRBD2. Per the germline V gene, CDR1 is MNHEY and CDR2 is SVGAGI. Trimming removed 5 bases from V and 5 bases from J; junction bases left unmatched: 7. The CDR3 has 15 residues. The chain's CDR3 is CASSHGTSGWETQYF. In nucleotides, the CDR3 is TGTGCCAGCAGTCACGGGACTAGCGGATGGGAGACCCAGTACTTC.

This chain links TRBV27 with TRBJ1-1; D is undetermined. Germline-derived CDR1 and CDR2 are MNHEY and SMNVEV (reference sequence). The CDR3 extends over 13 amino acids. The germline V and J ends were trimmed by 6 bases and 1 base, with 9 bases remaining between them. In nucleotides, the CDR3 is TGTGCCAGCAGCCCAATCCCGAACACTGAAGCTTTCTTT. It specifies CASSPIPNTEAFF.

CDR3 coding DNA: TGCGCCAGCAGCCATCCGAATTCGGCGGGAGAGATCTATGAGCAGTTCTTC. Its translation: CASSHPNSAGEIYEQFF. The genes are TRBV4-3 and TRBJ2-1; 7 nucleotides line up with TRBD2. Germline V gives CDR1 LGHNA, CDR2 YSLEER. CDR3 length: 17 amino acids. V was clipped by 3 bases and J by 8 bases; unmatched bases: 16.

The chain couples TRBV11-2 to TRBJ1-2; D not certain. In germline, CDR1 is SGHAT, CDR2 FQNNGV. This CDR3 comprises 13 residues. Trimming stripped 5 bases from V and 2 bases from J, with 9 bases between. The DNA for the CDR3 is TGTGCCAGCAGCCCTGACTGGAACTATGGCTACACCTTC. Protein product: CASSPDWNYGYTF.

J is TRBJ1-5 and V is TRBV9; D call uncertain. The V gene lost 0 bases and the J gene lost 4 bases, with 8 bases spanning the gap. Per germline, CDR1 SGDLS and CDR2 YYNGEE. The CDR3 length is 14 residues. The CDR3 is CASSVGELNQPQHF. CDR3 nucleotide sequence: TGTGCCAGCAGCGTAGGAGAGTTAAATCAGCCCCAGCATTTT.

As DNA, the CDR3 is TGTGCCAGCAGCTTGGGAGGGGATACGCAGTATTTT. Amino acids: CASSLGGDTQYF. This chain uses TRBV5-6 with TRBJ2-3, with TRBD2 as a possible D gene (5 bases). V was shortened by 0 bases and J by 6 bases, with 5 bases between the two germline ends. There are 12 residues in the CDR3. Germline loops: CDR1 SGHDT, CDR2 YYEEEE.

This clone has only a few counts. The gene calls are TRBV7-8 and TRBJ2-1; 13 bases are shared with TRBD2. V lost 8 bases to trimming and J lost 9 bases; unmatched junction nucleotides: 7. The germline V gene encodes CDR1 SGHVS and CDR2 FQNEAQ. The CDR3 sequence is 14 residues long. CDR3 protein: CASAGLAGVGEQFF. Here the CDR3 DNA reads TGTGCCAGCGCCGGACTAGCGGGAGTCGGTGAGCAGTTCTTC. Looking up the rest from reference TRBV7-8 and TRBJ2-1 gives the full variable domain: GAGVSQSPRYKVAKRGQDVALRCDPISGHVSLFWYQQALGQGPEFLTYFQNEAQLDKSGLPSDRFFAERPEGSVSTLKIQRTQQEDSAVYLCASAGLAGVGEQFFGPGTRLTVL.

In DNA form, the CDR3 reads TGTGCCAGCAGCGGACAGGGGCCAACTAATGAAAAACTGTTTTTT. Translated: CASSGQGPTNEKLFF. The chain couples TRBV5-4 to TRBJ1-4, with TRBD1 identical over 9 bases. This CDR3 has 15 amino acids. Looked up from germline, CDR1 is SGHNT and CDR2 is YYREEE (reference sequence). V lost 4 bases, J lost 0 bases, and 1 base stayed unmatched. The full variable domain, completed using reference TRBV5-4 and TRBJ1-4, is ETGVTQSPTHLIKTRGQQVTLRCSSQSGHNTVSWYQQALGQGPQFIFQYYREEENGRGNFPPRFSGLQFPNYSSELNVNALELDDSALYLCASSGQGPTNEKLFFGSGTQLSVL.